These 24 T cell receptor beta chains were all obtained from the same sample, sequenced in a study of neurological immune-mediated disorders. TCRdb re-called the 5' RACE reads with MiXCR, one entry per CDR3 protein. The sample includes 31,000 or so distinct CDR3 sequences, approximately 12% seen only once; the top ten take approximately 5.6%. Time point of the sample: technical triplicate 2. Sequenced material: CD4+ T cells from blood. The receptors originated from a female donor with HTLV-1-associated myelopathy (HAM/TSP).

The count of this clonotype is one. The chain couples TRBV4-1 to TRBJ1-1; D is unclear. The CDR3 has 16 residues. V lost 0 bases and J 0 bases, leaving 11 bases between the germline ends. Germline values: CDR1 MGHRA, CDR2 YSYEKL. The CDR3 loop is CASSQDLDSMNTEAFF. CDR3 nucleotides: TGCGCCAGCAGCCAAGATTTGGACTCCATGAACACTGAAGCTTTCTTT.

This clonotype was found a few times. The chain couples TRBV10-3 to TRBJ1-2; D is unresolved. Trimming removed 0 bases at V and 6 bases at J, with 8 bases between. The CDR3 runs 13 residues. From germline, CDR1 is ENHRY and CDR2 SYGVKD. The CDR3 protein is CAISESEGHGYTF. DNA for the CDR3: TGTGCCATCAGTGAGTCGGAGGGCCATGGCTACACCTTC.

This clonotype was counted ten times or more. V and J are TRBV5-1 and TRBJ1-1; D unclear. The CDR3 spans 14 residues. Trimming left V 3 bases short and J 0 bases short, with 9 bases between. Per the germline V gene, CDR1 is SGHRS and CDR2 is YFSETQ. The CDR3 sequence is CASSYWTVNTEAFF. The CDR3 nucleotides are TGCGCCAGCAGCTACTGGACGGTGAACACTGAAGCTTTCTTT.

This clonotype was detected only once. The V and J genes are TRBV4-3 and TRBJ1-3; no firm D call. The CDR3 sequence is 11 residues long. V lost 9 bases and J lost 8, with 11 bases in between. CDR1 and CDR2 from the germline V gene are LGHNA and YSLEER. CDR3 in DNA: TGCGCCAGTAGCACGGGGTACACCATATATTTT. Translation: CASSTGYTIYF.

This clonotype was counted many times. V gene TRBV11-2 combines with J gene TRBJ2-3; D perhaps matches TRBD1 (6 bases). This CDR3 contains 14 residues. Germline loops: CDR1 SGHAT, CDR2 FQNNGV. Trimming left V 5 bases short and J 1 base short, with 10 bases between. The chain's CDR3 is CASSPPGGTDTQYF. The CDR3 DNA sequence: TGTGCCAGCAGCCCCCCAGGGGGCACAGATACGCAGTATTTT.

As for this clonotype: The conserved closing phenylalanine or tryptophan is absent in this CDR3, likely reflecting a read error. V gene TRBV20-1 combines with J gene TRBJ2-1; TRBD2 aligns across 9 bases. CDR3 length: 14 residues. V was pared by 1 base and J by 5 bases, with 3 bases of the junction left unmatched. The V gene's germline CDR1 is DFQATT and CDR2 SNEGSKA (reference sequence). The CDR3 coding sequence is TGCAGTGCTAGAGGGACTAGCGTGGACAATGAGCAGTTCATC. The encoded protein is CSARGTSVDNEQFI.

This clonotype has ten or more counts. This chain links TRBV29-1 with TRBJ2-5, with TRBD2 matching over 7 bases. The CDR3 extends over 14 amino acids. V was clipped by 5 bases and J by 1 base; unmatched bases: 7. Per the germline V gene, CDR1 is SQVTM and CDR2 is ANQGSEA. For the CDR3, the DNA is TGCAGCGTTTCAACGGGGGGTCTCCAAGAGACCCAGTACTTC. The encoded protein is CSVSTGGLQETQYF.

This clonotype was detected many times. This chain joins TRBV5-5 and TRBJ2-7, with TRBD2 identical over 7 bases. CDR3 length: 14 amino acids. V trimming: 6 bases; J trimming: 2 bases; junction bases outside the gene matches: 8. The germline V gene has CDR1 SGHKS and CDR2 YYEKEE (reference sequence). CDR3 sequence reads: CASTIRGDPYEQYF. The CDR3 bases are TGTGCCAGCACCATACGGGGGGACCCCTACGAGCAGTACTTC.

There are many counts of this clonotype. The chain joins TRBV7-8 to TRBJ1-1; D not certain. The CDR3 sequence is 14 residues long. The germline V gene has CDR1 SGHVS and CDR2 FQNEAQ. Trimming stripped 4 bases from V and 2 bases from J, with 11 bases between. CDR3 sequence reads: CASSYSETNTEAFF. The DNA of the CDR3 is TGTGCCAGCAGCTACAGTGAAACAAACACTGAAGCTTTCTTT.

With respect to this clonotype: The DNA is left out, because the CDR3 cannot be placed on it with certainty; the CDR3 is given as TCRdb lists it. The V call is TRBV7-2, the J call TRBJ2-3; the table's D call, TRBD1, was not checked against the DNA. Both ends counted, the CDR3 spans 22 residues. CDR1 SGHTA and CDR2 FQGNSA come from the germline V gene. CDR3 amino acids: CASSFYICSARSAGGSPDTQYF.

In this sample, this clonotype turned up many times. This sequence joins TRBV2 and TRBJ2-7; D is unclear. This CDR3 has 11 amino acids. Trimming cost V 2 bases and J 5 bases, with 4 bases left between them. The V gene's germline CDR1 is SNHLY and CDR2 FYNNEI. The chain's CDR3 is CASSEWDEQYF. The CDR3 DNA sequence: TGTGCCAGCAGTGAATGGGACGAGCAGTACTTC.

This clonotype has a count of ten or more. V gene TRBV6-6 combines with J gene TRBJ2-5, with D tentatively TRBD2 (5 bases). Per germline, CDR1 MNHNY and CDR2 SVGAGI (reference sequence). The length of the CDR3 is 13 residues. V lost 6 bases to trimming and J lost 4 bases, with 12 bases between them. The CDR3 DNA reads TGTGCCAGCAGACGACGAGGAGGAGAGACCCAGTACTTC. Translated, it gives CASRRRGGETQYF.

At least ten counts were recorded for this clonotype. The rearrangement links TRBV20-1 to TRBJ2-1; TRBD2 agrees at 11 bases. The germline gives CDR1 DFQATT, CDR2 SNEGSKA (reference sequence). The CDR3 is 16 amino acids. Trimming at V came to 6 bases and at J to 7 bases, leaving 14 bases not matched to a gene. CDR3 amino acids: CSALPTSGTLWNEQFF. The CDR3 DNA reads as TGCAGTGCCCTGCCGACTAGCGGGACCCTTTGGAATGAGCAGTTCTTC.

This clonotype was counted ten times or more. V usage is TRBV5-1 and J usage is TRBJ2-7; D not resolved. CDR1 and CDR2 (germline): SGHRS, YFSETQ. V was pared by 0 bases and J by 5 bases, with 9 bases between. CDR3 length equals 13 residues. The CDR3 here is CASSLGLRDEQYF. In DNA, the CDR3 is TGCGCCAGCAGCTTGGGCTTGCGCGACGAGCAGTACTTC.

In this sample, this clonotype turned up many times. The V gene is TRBV5-1, the J gene TRBJ2-6, with a possible D match to TRBD1 (5 bases). The CDR3 totals 14 residues. V was trimmed by 5 bases and J by 2 bases, leaving 8 bases between them. Looked up from germline, CDR1 is SGHRS and CDR2 is YFSETQ. CDR3 in amino acids: CASRETAGANVLTF. CDR3 DNA sequence: TGCGCCAGCAGGGAGACAGCTGGGGCCAACGTCCTGACTTTC.

This clonotype was recorded many times. This chain links TRBV28 with TRBJ1-5; no clear D. V gave up 3 bases and J gave up 4 bases, with 10 bases separating them. Germline assignment: CDR1 MDHEN and CDR2 SYDVKM. CDR3 length: 14 residues. CDR3 amino acids: CASSFRAVNQPQHF. The CDR3 DNA follows: TGTGCCAGCAGTTTTCGAGCCGTGAATCAGCCCCAGCATTTT.

By proportion, this clonotype is medium-sized (0.01 to 0.1%). This chain connects TRBV2 to TRBJ2-5; the match to TRBD2 covers 14 bases. Losses at the gene ends were 5 bases for V and 5 bases for J; bases not matched to a gene: 7. From germline, CDR1 is SNHLY and CDR2 FYNNEI. This CDR3 has 16 residues. This chain's CDR3 is CASSPGLAGGRETQYF. DNA for the CDR3: TGTGCCAGCAGTCCCGGACTAGCGGGAGGCCGGGAGACCCAGTACTTC.

This clonotype was counted many times. CDR3 coding DNA: TGTGCCATCAGTGTGTCCGACAGGGGGAACACTGAAGCTTTCTTT. This sequence encodes CAISVSDRGNTEAFF. The rearrangement joins TRBV10-3 to TRBJ1-1, with 8 positions matching TRBD1. The CDR3 is 15 residues long. CDR1 is ENHRY, CDR2 SYGVKD, per germline. V lost 4 bases, J lost 1 base, and 5 bases stayed unmatched.

This clonotype was found many times. The rearrangement uses TRBV4-2 and TRBJ2-3; tentatively, D is TRBD1 (6 bases). This CDR3 comprises 14 residues. The germline V gene has CDR1 LGHNA and CDR2 YNFKEQ. The V and J ends lost 2 bases and 3 bases respectively, with 9 bases between them. The CDR3 nucleotides are TGTGCCAGCAGCCAAACAGGGTCGACAGATACGCAGTATTTT. Its protein is CASSQTGSTDTQYF.

This clonotype was detected many times. The chain has TRBV29-1 and TRBJ1-2; D remains ambiguous. This CDR3 has 12 amino acids. Trimming pared 4 bases from V and 4 bases from J, leaving 10 bases between. Germline CDR1 is SQVTM and CDR2 is ANQGSEA. CDR3 bases: TGCAGCGTTGGGACGGGGTCCTATGGCTACACCTTC. Translating it yields CSVGTGSYGYTF. The full variable domain, rest sourced from reference TRBV29-1 and TRBJ1-2, is SAVISQKPSRDICQRGTSLTIQCQVDSQVTMMFWYRQQPGQSLTLIATANQGSEATYESGFVIDKFPISRPNLTFSTLTVSNMSPEDSSIYLCSVGTGSYGYTFGSGTRLTVV.

The chain has TRBV6-5 and TRBJ2-5; 8 positions agree with TRBD1. The CDR3 spans 16 residues. Trimming took 0 bases from V and 7 from J; bases not matched to a gene: 10. The germline V gene has CDR1 MNHEY and CDR2 SVGAGI. CDR3 nucleotides: TGTGCCAGCAGTTACTCAAGGACAGGGAGCGGTAGGACCCAGTACTTC. Protein: CASSYSRTGSGRTQYF.

At least ten counts were recorded for this clonotype. The V call is TRBV7-8, the J call TRBJ1-2, with D possibly being TRBD1 (6 bases). The germline V gene has CDR1 SGHVS and CDR2 FQNEAQ. The CDR3 is 13 amino acids. Trimming took 3 bases from V and 8 from J, leaving 13 bases between them. The CDR3 protein is CASSLSQGTGYTF. The CDR3 DNA follows: TGTGCCAGCAGCTTGTCACAGGGTACGGGCTACACCTTC. Supplemented by reference TRBV7-8 and TRBJ1-2, the full variable domain reads GAGVSQSPRYKVAKRGQDVALRCDPISGHVSLFWYQQALGQGPEFLTYFQNEAQLDKSGLPSDRFFAERPEGSVSTLKIQRTQQEDSAVYLCASSLSQGTGYTFGSGTRLTVV.

This clonotype counts as medium-sized. V is TRBV7-2 and J is TRBJ2-7; 7 nucleotides match TRBD1. CDR1 SGHTA and CDR2 FQGNSA come from the germline V gene. Trimming took 3 bases from V and 5 from J; bases not matched to a gene: 10. The CDR3 contains 15 residues. CDR3 bases: TGTGCCAGCAGCTTGGATAACAGGGGCGTTAACGAGCAGTACTTC. It is translated as CASSLDNRGVNEQYF.

In its sample, this clonotype was seen many times. The CDR3 region is CASRRQGETQYF. The CDR3 DNA is TGTGCCAGCAGAAGACAGGGGGAGACCCAGTACTTC. V and J are TRBV7-2 and TRBJ2-5; 8 bases match TRBD1. The CDR3 runs 12 residues. Looked up from germline, CDR1 is SGHTA and CDR2 is FQGNSA. V lost 6 bases to trimming and J lost 5 bases; unmatched junction nucleotides: 2.